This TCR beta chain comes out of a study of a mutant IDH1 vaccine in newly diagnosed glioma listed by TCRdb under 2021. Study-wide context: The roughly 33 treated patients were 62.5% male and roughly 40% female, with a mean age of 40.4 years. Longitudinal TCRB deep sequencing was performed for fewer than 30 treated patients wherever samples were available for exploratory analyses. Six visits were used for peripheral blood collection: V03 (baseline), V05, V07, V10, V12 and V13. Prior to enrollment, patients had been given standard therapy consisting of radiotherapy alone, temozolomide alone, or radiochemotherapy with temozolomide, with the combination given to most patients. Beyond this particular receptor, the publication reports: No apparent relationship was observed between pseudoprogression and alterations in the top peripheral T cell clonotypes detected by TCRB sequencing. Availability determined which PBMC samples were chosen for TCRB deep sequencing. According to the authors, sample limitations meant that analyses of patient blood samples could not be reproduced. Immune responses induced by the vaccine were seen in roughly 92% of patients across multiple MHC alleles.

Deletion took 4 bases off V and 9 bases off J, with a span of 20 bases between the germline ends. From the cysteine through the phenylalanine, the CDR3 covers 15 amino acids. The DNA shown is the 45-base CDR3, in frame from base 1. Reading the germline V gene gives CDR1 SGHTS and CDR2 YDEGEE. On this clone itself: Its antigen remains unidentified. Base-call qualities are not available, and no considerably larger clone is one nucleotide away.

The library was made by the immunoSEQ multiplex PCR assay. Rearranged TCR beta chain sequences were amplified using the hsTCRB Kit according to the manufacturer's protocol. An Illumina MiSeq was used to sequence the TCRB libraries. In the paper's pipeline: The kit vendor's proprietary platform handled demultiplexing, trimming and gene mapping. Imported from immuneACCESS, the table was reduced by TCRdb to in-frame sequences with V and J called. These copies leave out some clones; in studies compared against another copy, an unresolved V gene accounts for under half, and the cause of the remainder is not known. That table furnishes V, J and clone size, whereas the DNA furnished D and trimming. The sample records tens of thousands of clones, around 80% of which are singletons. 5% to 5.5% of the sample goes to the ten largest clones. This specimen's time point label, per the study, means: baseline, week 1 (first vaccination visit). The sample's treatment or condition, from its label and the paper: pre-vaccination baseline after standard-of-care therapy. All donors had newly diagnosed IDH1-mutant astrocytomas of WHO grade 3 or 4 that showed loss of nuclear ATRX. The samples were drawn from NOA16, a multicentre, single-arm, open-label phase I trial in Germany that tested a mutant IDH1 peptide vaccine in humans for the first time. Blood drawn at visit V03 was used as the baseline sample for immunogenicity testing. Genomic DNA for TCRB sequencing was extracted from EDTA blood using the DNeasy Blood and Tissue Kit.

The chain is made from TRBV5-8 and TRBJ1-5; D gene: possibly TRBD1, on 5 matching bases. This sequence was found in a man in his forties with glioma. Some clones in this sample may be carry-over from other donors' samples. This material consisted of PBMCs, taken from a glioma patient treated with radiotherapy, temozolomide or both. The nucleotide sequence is TGTGCCAGCAGCCCCACCGGGACGCAAAGGCCGCCCCAGCATTTT. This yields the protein CASSPTGTQRPPQHF.